The rows below give T cell receptor beta chains drawn from one sample of a study. TCRdb re-called the 5' RACE reads with MiXCR, one entry per CDR3 protein. Of 7,000 to 9,000 distinct CDR3 sequences listed, approximately 15% are singletons. Material for sequencing was memory CD4+ T cells sorted from blood. These TCRs come from a female donor with breast cancer. Both conserved end residues are part of each CDR3. The D gene is left open where the match is weak. Some rows have no size entry. The others give once, few or many, or a class for an expanded clone.

d_call	clone_size	v_call	j_call	cdr3_aa	cdr3_nt
.	medium-sized	TRBV27	TRBJ2-7	CASRGILTKQHEQYF	TGTGCCAGCAGGGGGATCTTGACTAAACAACACGAGCAGTACTTC
.	medium-sized	TRBV11-2	TRBJ1-1	CASSLDDSWIFNTEAFF	TGTGCCAGCAGCTTAGATGACAGTTGGATTTTTAACACTGAAGCTTTCTTT
TRBD2	medium-sized	TRBV5-1	TRBJ2-3	CASSGTSGGTETQYF	TGCGCCAGCAGCGGAACTAGCGGGGGCACAGAAACGCAGTATTTT
TRBD1	medium-sized	TRBV6-6	TRBJ1-4	CASSSAGQGASTNEKLFF	TGTGCCAGCAGTTCGGCCGGACAGGGGGCATCGACTAATGAAAAACTGTTTTTT
TRBD2	many	TRBV12-3/TRBV12-4	TRBJ2-1	CASSPLGTSGRDEQFF	TGTGCCAGCAGTCCCCTAGGGACTAGCGGGAGAGATGAGCAGTTCTTC
.	many	TRBV10-2	TRBJ2-7	CASSNRVSYEQYF	TGCGCCAGCTCAAACAGGGTCTCCTACGAGCAGTACTTC
.	many	TRBV2	TRBJ1-6	CASGSWGSPLHF	TGTGCCAGCGGATCATGGGGTTCACCCCTCCACTTT
TRBD1	.	TRBV5-6	TRBJ1-2	CASSLGDRGHGYTF	TGTGCCAGCAGCTTGGGAGACAGGGGGCATGGCTACACCTTC
TRBD2	.	TRBV7-2	TRBJ2-2	CANSLAWLAGGPVRPNTGELFF	TGTGCCAACAGCTTAGCGTGGCTAGCGGGAGGGCCAGTAAGGCCGAACACCGGGGAGCTGTTTTTT
TRBD2	medium-sized	TRBV12-3/TRBV12-4	TRBJ2-3	CASGSASGGRADTQYF	TGTGCCAGCGGATCTGCTAGCGGGGGGCGCGCAGATACGCAGTATTTT
.	.	TRBV18	TRBJ2-3	CASSLASSDTQYF	TGTGCCAGCTCGTTAGCTTCCTCAGATACGCAGTATTTT
.	many	TRBV5-1	TRBJ2-3	CASSVGSRADTQYF	TGCGCCAGCAGCGTTGGAAGCCGGGCAGATACGCAGTATTTT
TRBD1	many	TRBV4-3	TRBJ1-2	CASSQRDSRGYTF	TGCGCCAGCAGCCAACGGGACAGTCGGGGCTACACCTTC
.	few	TRBV5-4	TRBJ1-1	CASSYDSENTEAFF	TGTGCCAGCAGCTATGACAGCGAGAACACTGAAGCTTTCTTT
.	medium-sized	TRBV4-3	TRBJ1-4	CASSQPGGEKLFF	TGCGCCAGCAGCCAACCGGGTGGTGAAAAACTGTTTTTT
TRBD1	many	TRBV5-1	TRBJ1-6	CASSLAEGQGSPLHF	TGCGCCAGCAGCTTGGCCGAGGGACAGGGGAGCCCCCTCCACTTT
.	many	TRBV4-1	TRBJ2-6	CASSQEPATGANVLTF	TGCGCCAGCAGCCAAGAGCCGGCGACTGGGGCCAACGTCCTGACTTTC
.	many	TRBV6-2/TRBV6-3	TRBJ1-1	CASSLLQSTEAFF	TGTGCCAGCAGCTTACTTCAGTCCACTGAAGCTTTCTTT
TRBD2	medium-sized	TRBV5-1	TRBJ2-7	CASSSSPGLAGGSNGGEQYF	TGCGCCAGCAGCTCCTCACCGGGACTAGCGGGAGGCTCCAACGGTGGGGAGCAGTACTTC
.	medium-sized	TRBV5-1	TRBJ1-5	CASSYEGGQPQHF	TGCGCCAGCAGCTACGAAGGGGGACAGCCCCAGCATTTT
.	.	TRBV20-1	TRBJ1-2	CSVQGGARYGYTF	TGCAGTGTCCAGGGAGGCGCCCGCTATGGCTACACCTTC
TRBD1	.	TRBV20-1	TRBJ2-2	CSARTGRNIGELFF	TGCAGTGCGCGGACAGGGAGGAACATCGGGGAGCTGTTTTTT
.	medium-sized	TRBV20-1	TRBJ2-1	CSASLQMFNEQFF	TGCAGTGCCTCACTACAGATGTTCAATGAGCAGTTCTTC
.	medium-sized	TRBV10-3	TRBJ2-5	CAISDRTPNSPTPSKYQETQYF	TGTGCCATCAGTGACCGAACTCCGAACTCCCCAACCCCGTCAAAGTACCAAGAGACCCAGTACTTC
.	medium-sized	TRBV15	TRBJ1-4	CATSRWAREKLFF	TGTGCCACCAGCCGTTGGGCCCGAGAAAAACTGTTTTTT
.	many	TRBV7-2	TRBJ2-7	CASSLRGKESYEQYF	TGTGCCAGCAGCTTAAGGGGTAAAGAGTCCTACGAGCAGTACTTC
TRBD2	many	TRBV10-3	TRBJ2-1	CAISAGFSLAGKENTYNEQFF	TGTGCCATCAGTGCTGGGTTTAGCCTAGCGGGGAAGGAGAACACCTACAATGAGCAGTTCTTC
.	few	TRBV5-4	TRBJ2-7	CASSSGGGSAYEQYF	TGTGCCAGCAGCTCCGGAGGGGGGAGCGCCTACGAGCAGTACTTC
.	medium-sized	TRBV7-2	TRBJ1-1	CASSLDPVNTEAFF	TGTGCCAGCAGCTTAGACCCGGTGAACACTGAAGCTTTCTTT
.	many	TRBV18	TRBJ2-7	CASSPPVTGTYEQYF	TGTGCCAGCTCACCACCGGTAACCGGAACCTACGAGCAGTACTTC
.	medium-sized	TRBV5-1	TRBJ2-5	CASSLDETQYF	TGCGCCAGCAGCTTGGACGAGACCCAGTACTTC
TRBD1	medium-sized	TRBV6-5	TRBJ2-5	CASSRKPGQGETQYF	TGTGCCAGCAGCCGAAAACCGGGACAGGGAGAGACCCAGTACTTC
.	many	TRBV24-1	TRBJ2-1	CATSDSWKGTEQFF	TGTGCCACCAGTGATTCATGGAAGGGGACTGAGCAGTTCTTC
.	.	TRBV20-1	TRBJ1-1	CSASLLAEAFF	TGCAGTGCTAGTCTGTTGGCTGAGGCTTTCTTT
.	medium-sized	TRBV7-9	TRBJ2-3	CASSLVVGEEADTQYF	TGTGCCAGCAGCTTAGTCGTCGGGGAGGAGGCAGATACGCAGTATTTT
.	medium-sized	TRBV12-3/TRBV12-4	TRBJ1-6	CASSFNPIYNSPLHF	TGTGCCAGCAGTTTTAACCCGATCTATAATTCACCCCTCCACTTT
.	medium-sized	TRBV20-1	TRBJ2-3	CSASGLGRLGTDTQYF	TGCAGTGCTAGTGGGTTGGGGAGACTGGGCACAGATACGCAGTATTTT
.	medium-sized	TRBV4-2	TRBJ2-2	CASSQQGGANTGELFF	TGTGCCAGCAGCCAACAGGGGGGCGCGAACACCGGGGAGCTGTTTTTT
TRBD1	medium-sized	TRBV7-8	TRBJ1-4	CASNKDRGNEKLFF	TGTGCCAGCAACAAGGACAGGGGAAATGAAAAACTGTTTTTT
.	medium-sized	TRBV7-3	TRBJ2-5	CASSLGAGNQETQYF	TGTGCCAGCAGCTTAGGGGCAGGCAACCAAGAGACCCAGTACTTC
TRBD2	medium-sized	TRBV7-6	TRBJ2-3	CASSTQAGNTDTQYF	TGTGCCAGCAGTACCCAAGCGGGAAACACAGATACGCAGTATTTT